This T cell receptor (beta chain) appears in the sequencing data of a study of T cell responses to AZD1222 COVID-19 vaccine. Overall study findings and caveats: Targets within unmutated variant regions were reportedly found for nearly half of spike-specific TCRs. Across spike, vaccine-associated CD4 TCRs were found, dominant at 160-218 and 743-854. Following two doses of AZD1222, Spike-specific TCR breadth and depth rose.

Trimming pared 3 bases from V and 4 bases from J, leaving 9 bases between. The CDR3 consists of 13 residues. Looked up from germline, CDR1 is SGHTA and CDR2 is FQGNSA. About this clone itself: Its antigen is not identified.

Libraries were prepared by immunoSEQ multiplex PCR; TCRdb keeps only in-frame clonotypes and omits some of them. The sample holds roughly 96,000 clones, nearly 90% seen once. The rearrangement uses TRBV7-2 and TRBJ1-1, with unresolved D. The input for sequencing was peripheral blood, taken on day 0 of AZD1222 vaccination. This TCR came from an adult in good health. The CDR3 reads CASSLVQATEAFF. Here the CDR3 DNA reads TGTGCCAGCAGCTTGGTTCAGGCCACTGAAGCTTTCTTT.